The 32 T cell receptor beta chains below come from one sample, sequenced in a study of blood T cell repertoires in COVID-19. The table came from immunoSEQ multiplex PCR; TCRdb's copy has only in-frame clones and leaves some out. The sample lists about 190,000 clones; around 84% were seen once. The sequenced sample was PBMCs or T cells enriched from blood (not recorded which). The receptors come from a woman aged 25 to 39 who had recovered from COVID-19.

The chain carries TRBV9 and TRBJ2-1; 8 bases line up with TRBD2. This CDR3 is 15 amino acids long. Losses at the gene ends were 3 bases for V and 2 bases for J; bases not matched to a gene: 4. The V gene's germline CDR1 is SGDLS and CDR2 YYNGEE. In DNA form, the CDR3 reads TGTGCCAGCAGCGCGACTAGCGAGCCCTACAATGAGCAGTTCTTC. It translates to CASSATSEPYNEQFF.

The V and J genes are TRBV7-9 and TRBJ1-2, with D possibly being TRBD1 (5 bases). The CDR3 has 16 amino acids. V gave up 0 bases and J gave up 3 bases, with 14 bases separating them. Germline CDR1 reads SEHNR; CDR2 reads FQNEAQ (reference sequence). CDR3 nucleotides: TGTGCCAGCAGCTTAGCGGGACTTAACCTGGACTATGGCTACACCTTC. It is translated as CASSLAGLNLDYGYTF.

CDR3 sequence reads: CAIKNQGVDTEAFF. In DNA form, the CDR3 reads TGTGCCATCAAGAACCAGGGGGTGGACACTGAAGCTTTCTTT. V usage is TRBV10-3 and J usage is TRBJ1-1, with 7 bases fitting TRBD1. Looked up from germline, CDR1 is ENHRY and CDR2 is SYGVKD. The J segment lost 3 bases and the V segment lost 7 bases, leaving 8 bases of the junction unmatched. The CDR3 totals 14 residues.

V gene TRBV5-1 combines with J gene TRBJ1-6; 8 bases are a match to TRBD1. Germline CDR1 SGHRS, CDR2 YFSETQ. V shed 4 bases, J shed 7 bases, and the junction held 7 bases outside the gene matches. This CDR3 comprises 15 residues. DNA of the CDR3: TGCGCCAGCAGCCCCGGGGGACAGGCAAATTCACCCCTCCACTTT. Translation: CASSPGGQANSPLHF.

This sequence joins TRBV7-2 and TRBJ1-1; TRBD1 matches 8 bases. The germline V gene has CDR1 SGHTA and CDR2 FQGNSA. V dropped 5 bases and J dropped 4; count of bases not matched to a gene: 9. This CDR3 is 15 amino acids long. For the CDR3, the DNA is TGTGCCAGCAGCCTAAGGACAGGGTTGGGCACTGAAGCTTTCTTT. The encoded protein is CASSLRTGLGTEAFF. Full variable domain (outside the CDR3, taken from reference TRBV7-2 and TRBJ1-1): GAGVSQSPSNKVTEKGKDVELRCDPISGHTALYWYRQSLGQGLEFLIYFQGNSAPDKSGLPSDRFSAERTGGSVSTLTIQRTQQEDSAVYLCASSLRTGLGTEAFFGQGTRLTVV.

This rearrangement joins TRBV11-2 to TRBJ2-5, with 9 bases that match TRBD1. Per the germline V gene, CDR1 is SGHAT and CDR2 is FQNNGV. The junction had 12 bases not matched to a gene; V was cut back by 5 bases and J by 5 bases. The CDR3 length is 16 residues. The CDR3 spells CASSPGQGPSWETQYF. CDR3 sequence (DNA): TGTGCCAGCAGCCCCGGACAGGGGCCCTCTTGGGAGACCCAGTACTTC.

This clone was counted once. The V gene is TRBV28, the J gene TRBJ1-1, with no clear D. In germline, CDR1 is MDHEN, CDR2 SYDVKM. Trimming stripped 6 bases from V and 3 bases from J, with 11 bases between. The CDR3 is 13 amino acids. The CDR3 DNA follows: TGTGCCAGCAGCCCCCCCCGAGACACTGAAGCTTTCTTT. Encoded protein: CASSPPRDTEAFF.

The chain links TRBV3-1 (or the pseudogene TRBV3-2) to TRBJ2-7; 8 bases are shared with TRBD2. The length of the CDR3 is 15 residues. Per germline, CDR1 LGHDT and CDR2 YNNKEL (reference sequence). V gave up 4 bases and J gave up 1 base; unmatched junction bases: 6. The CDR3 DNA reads TGTGCCAGCAGCCGAAGCACTAGCGGTTCCTACGAGCAGTACTTC. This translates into CASSRSTSGSYEQYF.

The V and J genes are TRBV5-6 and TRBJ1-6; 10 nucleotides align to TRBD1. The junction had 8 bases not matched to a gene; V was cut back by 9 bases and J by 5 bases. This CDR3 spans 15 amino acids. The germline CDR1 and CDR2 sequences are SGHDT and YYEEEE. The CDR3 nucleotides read TGTGCCACCCCAGGGGGACAGGGGAATAATTCACCCCTCCACTTT. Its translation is CATPGGQGNNSPLHF.

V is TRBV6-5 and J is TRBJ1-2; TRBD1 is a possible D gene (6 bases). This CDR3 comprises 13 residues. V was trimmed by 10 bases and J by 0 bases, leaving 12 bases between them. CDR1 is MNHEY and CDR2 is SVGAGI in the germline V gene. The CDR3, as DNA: TGTGCCACAGGACAGCCCCCTAACTATGGCTACACCTTC. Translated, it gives CATGQPPNYGYTF.

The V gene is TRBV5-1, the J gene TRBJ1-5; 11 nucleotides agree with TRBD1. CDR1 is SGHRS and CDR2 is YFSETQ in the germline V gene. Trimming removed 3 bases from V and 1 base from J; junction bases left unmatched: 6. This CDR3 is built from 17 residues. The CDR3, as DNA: TGCGCCAGCAGCTCCGGGACAGGGGGATTGAGCAATCAGCCCCAGCATTTT. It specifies CASSSGTGGLSNQPQHF.

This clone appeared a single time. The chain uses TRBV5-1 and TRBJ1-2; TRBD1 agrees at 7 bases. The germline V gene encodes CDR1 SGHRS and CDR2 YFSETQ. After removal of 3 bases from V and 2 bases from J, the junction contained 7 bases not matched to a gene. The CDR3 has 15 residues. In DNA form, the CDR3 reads TGCGCCAGCAGCTATACTCCGGGACAGAACTATGGCTACACCTTC. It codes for CASSYTPGQNYGYTF. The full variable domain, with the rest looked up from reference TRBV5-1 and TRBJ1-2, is KAGVTQTPRYLIKTRGQQVTLSCSPISGHRSVSWYQQTPGQGLQFLFEYFSETQRNKGNFPGRFSGRQFSNSRSEMNVSTLELGDSALYLCASSYTPGQNYGYTFGSGTRLTVV.

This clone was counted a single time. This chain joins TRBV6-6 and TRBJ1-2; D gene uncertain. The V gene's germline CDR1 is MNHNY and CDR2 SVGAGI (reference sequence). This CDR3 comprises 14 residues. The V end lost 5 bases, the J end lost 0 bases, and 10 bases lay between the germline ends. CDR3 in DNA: TGTGCCAGCAGTCCCGGGAACACTAACTATGGCTACACCTTC. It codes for CASSPGNTNYGYTF.

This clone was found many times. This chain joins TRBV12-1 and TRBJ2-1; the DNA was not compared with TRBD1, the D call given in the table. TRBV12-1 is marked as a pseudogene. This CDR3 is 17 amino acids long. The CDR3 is CASSPPVVRVAYNEQFF. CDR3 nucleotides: TGTGCCAGCAGCCCGCCCGTGGTCAGGGTCGCCTACAATGAGCAGTTCTTC.

The CDR3 protein is CASSLQDQETQYF. The CDR3 DNA reads TGTGCCAGCAGCTTACAAGACCAAGAGACCCAGTACTTC. V usage is TRBV5-6 and J usage is TRBJ2-5, with no clear D. This CDR3 has 13 residues. The V end was cut by 2 bases, the J end by 0 bases, with 5 bases between. Germline lookup yields CDR1 SGHDT and CDR2 YYEEEE.

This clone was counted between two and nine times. The CDR3 nucleotides are TGTGCCATCAGTGCGGGACAGGGTAGCACTGAAGCTTTCTTT. Its protein product is CAISAGQGSTEAFF. The V call is TRBV10-3, the J call TRBJ1-1; 9 bases match TRBD1. This CDR3 region has 14 residues. The germline gives CDR1 ENHRY, CDR2 SYGVKD. J gave up 4 bases and V 4 bases, and 4 bases lay outside the gene matches.

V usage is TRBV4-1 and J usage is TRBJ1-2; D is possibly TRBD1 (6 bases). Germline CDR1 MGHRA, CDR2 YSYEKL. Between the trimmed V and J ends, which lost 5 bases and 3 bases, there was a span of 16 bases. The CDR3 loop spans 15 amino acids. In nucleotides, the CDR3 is TGCGCCAGCAGCAAATCGGAGGCAGGGGACTATGGCTACACCTTC. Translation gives CASSKSEAGDYGYTF.

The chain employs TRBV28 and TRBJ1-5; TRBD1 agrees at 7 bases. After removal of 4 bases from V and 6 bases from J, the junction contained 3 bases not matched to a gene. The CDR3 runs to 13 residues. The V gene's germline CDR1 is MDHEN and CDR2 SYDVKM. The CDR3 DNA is TGTGCCAGCAGTTACAGGGGAGGTCAGCCCCAGCATTTT. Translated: CASSYRGGQPQHF.

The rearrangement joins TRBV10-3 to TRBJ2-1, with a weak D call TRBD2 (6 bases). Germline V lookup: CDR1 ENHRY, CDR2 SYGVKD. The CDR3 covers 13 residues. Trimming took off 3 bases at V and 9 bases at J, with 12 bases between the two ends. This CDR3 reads CAISESSETEQFF. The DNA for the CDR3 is TGTGCCATCAGTGAATCTAGCGAGACTGAGCAGTTCTTC.

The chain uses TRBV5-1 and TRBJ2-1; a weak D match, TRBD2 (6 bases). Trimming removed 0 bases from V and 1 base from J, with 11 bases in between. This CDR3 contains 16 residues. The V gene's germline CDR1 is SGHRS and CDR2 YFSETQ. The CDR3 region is CASSLDGAGSYNEQFF. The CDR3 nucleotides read TGCGCCAGCAGCTTGGATGGGGCGGGGTCCTACAATGAGCAGTTCTTC.

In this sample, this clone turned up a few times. The CDR3 reads CASSGQGRTEAFF. The CDR3 coding sequence is TGTGCCAGCAGTGGACAGGGGCGGACTGAAGCTTTCTTT. This chain connects TRBV6-2 or TRBV6-3 to TRBJ1-1; 9 bases line up with TRBD1. Per germline, CDR1 MNHEY and CDR2 SVGEGT. The J segment lost 5 bases and the V segment lost 5 bases, leaving 3 bases of the junction unmatched. The CDR3 is 13 amino acids.

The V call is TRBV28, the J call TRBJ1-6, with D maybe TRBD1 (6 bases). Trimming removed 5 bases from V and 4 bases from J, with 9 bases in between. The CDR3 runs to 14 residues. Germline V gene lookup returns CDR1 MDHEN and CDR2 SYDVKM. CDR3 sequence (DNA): TGTGCCAGCAGTCCACAGGGTTATAATTCACCCCTCCACTTT. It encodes CASSPQGYNSPLHF.

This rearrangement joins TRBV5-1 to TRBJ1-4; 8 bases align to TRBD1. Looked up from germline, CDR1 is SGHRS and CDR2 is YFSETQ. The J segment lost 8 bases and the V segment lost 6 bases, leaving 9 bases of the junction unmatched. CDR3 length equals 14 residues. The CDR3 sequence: CASNPTGVDEKLFF. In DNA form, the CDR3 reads TGCGCCAGCAACCCGACAGGGGTAGACGAAAAACTGTTTTTT. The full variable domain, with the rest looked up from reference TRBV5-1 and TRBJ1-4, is KAGVTQTPRYLIKTRGQQVTLSCSPISGHRSVSWYQQTPGQGLQFLFEYFSETQRNKGNFPGRFSGRQFSNSRSEMNVSTLELGDSALYLCASNPTGVDEKLFFGSGTQLSVL.

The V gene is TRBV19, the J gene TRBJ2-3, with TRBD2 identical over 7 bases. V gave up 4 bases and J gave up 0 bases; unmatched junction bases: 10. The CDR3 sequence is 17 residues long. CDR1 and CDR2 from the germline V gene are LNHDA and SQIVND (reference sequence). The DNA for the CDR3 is TGTGCCAGTAGTAGCGGGCGGGGGAGGCTGAGCACAGATACGCAGTATTTT. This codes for CASSSGRGRLSTDTQYF.

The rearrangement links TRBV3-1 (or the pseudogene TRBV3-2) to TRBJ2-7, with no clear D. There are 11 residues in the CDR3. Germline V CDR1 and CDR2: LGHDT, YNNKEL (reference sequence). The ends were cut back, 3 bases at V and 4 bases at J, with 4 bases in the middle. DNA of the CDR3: TGTGCCAGCAGCCATTCTTACGAGCAGTACTTC. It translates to CASSHSYEQYF.

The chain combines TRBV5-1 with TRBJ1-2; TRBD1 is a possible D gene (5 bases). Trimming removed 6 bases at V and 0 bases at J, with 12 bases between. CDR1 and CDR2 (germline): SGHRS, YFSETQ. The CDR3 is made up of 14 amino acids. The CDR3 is CASKAGGANYGYTF. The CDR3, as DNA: TGCGCCAGCAAGGCGGGAGGGGCTAACTATGGCTACACCTTC.

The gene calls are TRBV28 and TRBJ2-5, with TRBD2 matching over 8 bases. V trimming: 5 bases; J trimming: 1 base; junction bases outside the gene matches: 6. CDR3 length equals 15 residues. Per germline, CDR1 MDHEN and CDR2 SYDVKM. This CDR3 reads CASSGGGGSQETQYF. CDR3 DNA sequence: TGTGCCAGCAGTGGGGGCGGGGGGAGCCAAGAGACCCAGTACTTC.

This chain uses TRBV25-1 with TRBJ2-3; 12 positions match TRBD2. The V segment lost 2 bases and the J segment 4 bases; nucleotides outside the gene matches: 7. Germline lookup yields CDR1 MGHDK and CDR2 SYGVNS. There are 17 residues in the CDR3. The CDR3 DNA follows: TGTGCCAGCAGTGAACCCCCTAGCGGGAGGGCCGCAGATACGCAGTATTTT. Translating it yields CASSEPPSGRAADTQYF.

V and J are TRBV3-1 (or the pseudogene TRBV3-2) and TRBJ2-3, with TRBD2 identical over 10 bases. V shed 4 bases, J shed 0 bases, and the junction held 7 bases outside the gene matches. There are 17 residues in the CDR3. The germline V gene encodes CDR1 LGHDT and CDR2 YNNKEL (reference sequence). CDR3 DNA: TGTGCCAGCAGCCCCCAGAGCGGGGGGGCCAGCACAGATACGCAGTATTTT. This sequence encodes CASSPQSGGASTDTQYF.

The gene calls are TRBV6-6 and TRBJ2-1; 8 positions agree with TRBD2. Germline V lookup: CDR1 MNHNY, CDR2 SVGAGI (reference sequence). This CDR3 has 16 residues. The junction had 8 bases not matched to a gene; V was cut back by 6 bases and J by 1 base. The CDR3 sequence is CASRPLAGGSYNEQFF. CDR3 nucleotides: TGTGCCAGCAGACCCTTGGCGGGAGGTTCCTACAATGAGCAGTTCTTC.

CDR3 loop: CAISEGTRNTEAFF. In nucleotides, the CDR3 is TGTGCCATCAGTGAGGGGACAAGGAACACTGAAGCTTTCTTT. The rearrangement joins TRBV10-3 to TRBJ1-1, with TRBD1 as a possible D gene (6 bases). The V end was cut by 2 bases, the J end by 1 base, with 8 bases between. CDR1 is ENHRY and CDR2 is SYGVKD in the germline V gene. The CDR3 totals 14 residues.

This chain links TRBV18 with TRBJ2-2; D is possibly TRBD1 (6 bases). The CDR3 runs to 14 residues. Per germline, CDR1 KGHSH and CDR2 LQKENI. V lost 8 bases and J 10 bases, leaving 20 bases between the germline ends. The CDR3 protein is CASHTGLGVPELFF. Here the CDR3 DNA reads TGTGCCAGCCACACAGGGCTCGGGGTCCCGGAGCTGTTTTTT.